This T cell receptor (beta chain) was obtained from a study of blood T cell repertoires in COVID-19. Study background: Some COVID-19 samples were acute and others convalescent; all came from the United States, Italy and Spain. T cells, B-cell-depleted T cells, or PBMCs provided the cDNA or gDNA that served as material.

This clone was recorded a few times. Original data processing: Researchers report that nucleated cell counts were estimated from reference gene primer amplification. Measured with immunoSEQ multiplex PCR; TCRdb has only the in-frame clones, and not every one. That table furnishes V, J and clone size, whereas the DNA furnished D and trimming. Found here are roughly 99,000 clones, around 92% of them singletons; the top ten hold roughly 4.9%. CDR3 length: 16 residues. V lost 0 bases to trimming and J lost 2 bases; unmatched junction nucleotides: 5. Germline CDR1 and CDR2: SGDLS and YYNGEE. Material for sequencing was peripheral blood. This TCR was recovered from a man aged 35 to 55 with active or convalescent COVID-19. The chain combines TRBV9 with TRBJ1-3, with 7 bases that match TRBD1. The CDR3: CASSVALTGAGNTIYF. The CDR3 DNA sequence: TGTGCCAGCAGCGTAGCTCTCACAGGGGCTGGAAACACCATATATTTT. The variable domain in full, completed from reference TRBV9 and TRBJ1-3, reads DSGVTQTPKHLITATGQRVTLRCSPRSGDLSVYWYQQSLDQGLQFLIQYYNGEERAKGNILERFSAQQFPDLHSELNLSSLELGDSALYFCASSVALTGAGNTIYFGEGSWLTVV.